The 26 T cell receptor beta chains presented below share a single source sample, sequenced in a study of OX40 agonist ivuxolimab in advanced cancers. Generated by immunoSEQ multiplex PCR, the TCRdb table keeps only in-frame clones and is missing some. This table has 65,000 to 95,000 clones, around 90% appearing once. The material was CD4+ or CD8+ T cells sorted from blood, obtained in a trial of the OX40 agonist ivuxolimab. These TCRs come from an adult with an advanced solid tumor such as melanoma, head and neck, liver or kidney cancer.

The chain carries TRBV6-1 and TRBJ1-3; 9 positions match TRBD1. Trimming took 4 bases from V and 3 from J; bases not matched to a gene: 7. The CDR3 sequence is 16 residues long. CDR1 and CDR2 from the germline V gene are MNHNS and SASEGT. The CDR3 is CASSGTNRGHGNTIYF. For the CDR3, the DNA is TGTGCCAGCAGTGGAACTAACAGGGGGCATGGAAACACCATATATTTT.

The chain is built from TRBV19 and TRBJ1-1; a possible D gene is TRBD1 (5 bases). The V gene's germline CDR1 is LNHDA and CDR2 SQIVND (reference sequence). V was pared by 5 bases and J by 8 bases, with 18 bases between. The CDR3 loop spans 14 amino acids. CDR3 nucleotides: TGTGCCAGTAGTGTCGGGGCCCACCAGGAGGAAGCTTTCTTT. Its translation: CASSVGAHQEEAFF.

The chain carries TRBV10-1 and TRBJ1-5; a weak D match, TRBD1 (5 bases). Trimming took 4 bases from V and 3 from J, leaving 19 bases between them. Germline CDR1 WNHNN, CDR2 SYGVQD (reference sequence). This CDR3 spans 17 amino acids. In nucleotides, the CDR3 is TGCGCCAGCAGTGGGTTTGTTGTCAGGGAATACAATCAGCCCCAGCATTTT. This sequence encodes CASSGFVVREYNQPQHF.

This clone is termed medium-sized. The conserved closing phenylalanine or tryptophan is absent in this CDR3, likely reflecting a read error. The chain recombines TRBV4-1 with TRBJ1-6; maybe TRBD1 (6 bases). Trimming pared 3 bases from V and 2 bases from J, leaving 11 bases between. From germline, CDR1 is MGHRA and CDR2 YSYEKL. This CDR3 is 16 amino acids long. Here the CDR3 DNA reads TGCGCCAGCAGCCATTCAGGGGCCCCCTATAATTCACCCCTCCACCTT. Translating it yields CASSHSGAPYNSPLHL.

The CDR3, as DNA: TGTGCCAGCACCAACTACCCCCTTAGCGAGACCCAGTACTTC. The encoded protein is CASTNYPLSETQYF. The chain has TRBV6-6 and TRBJ2-5; D gene uncertain. This CDR3 contains 14 residues. V lost 7 bases and J lost 5, with 17 bases in between. The germline V gene encodes CDR1 MNHNY and CDR2 SVGAGI (reference sequence).

This CDR3 is CASSVGLVGGGEQFF. Here the CDR3 DNA reads TGTGCCAGCAGCGTAGGGCTAGTGGGGGGTGGGGAGCAGTTCTTC. The rearrangement links TRBV9 to TRBJ2-1, with a tentative D call TRBD2 (6 bases). V lost 0 bases to trimming and J lost 10 bases, with 17 bases between them. The CDR3 sequence is 15 residues long. CDR1 is SGDLS and CDR2 is YYNGEE in the germline V gene. Combining the CDR3 with reference TRBV9 and TRBJ2-1 gives the whole variable domain DSGVTQTPKHLITATGQRVTLRCSPRSGDLSVYWYQQSLDQGLQFLIQYYNGEERAKGNILERFSAQQFPDLHSELNLSSLELGDSALYFCASSVGLVGGGEQFFGPGTRLTVL.

This clone was detected only once. The rearrangement joins TRBV5-1 to TRBJ2-5; D may correspond to TRBD1 or TRBD2 (5 bases each). The CDR3 covers 14 residues. The V gene's germline CDR1 is SGHRS and CDR2 YFSETQ. V lost 4 bases, J lost 0 bases, and 10 bases lay in between. This CDR3 reads CASSAGTDQETQYF. The DNA for the CDR3 is TGCGCCAGCAGCGCCGGGACGGACCAAGAGACCCAGTACTTC.

V and J are TRBV10-1 and TRBJ2-7; weak D call: TRBD2 (5 bases). V lost 4 bases and J 7 bases, leaving 17 bases between the germline ends. This CDR3 comprises 14 residues. CDR1 and CDR2 from the germline V gene are WNHNN and SYGVQD (reference sequence). The CDR3 nucleotides are TGCGCCAGCAGTGGGGGAGCATCACCGAAGGAGCAGTACTTC. Residues: CASSGGASPKEQYF.

This chain joins TRBV5-4 and TRBJ2-3; tentatively, D is TRBD1 (5 bases). The CDR3 has 15 residues. The V gene lost 4 bases and the J gene lost 3 bases, with 15 bases spanning the gap. Germline CDR1 and CDR2: SGHNT and YYREEE (reference sequence). The CDR3 region is CASSPDSAGTDTQYF. The DNA of the CDR3 is TGTGCCAGCAGCCCTGACAGTGCAGGTACAGATACGCAGTATTTT.

The chain carries TRBV6-5 and TRBJ1-2; D call uncertain. With 5 bases removed from V and 4 bases from J, the gap between germline ends came to 14 bases. The CDR3 has 14 residues. Germline loops: CDR1 MNHEY, CDR2 SVGAGI. CDR3 protein: CASSSSRGGYGYTF. CDR3 DNA sequence: TGTGCCAGCAGTAGTTCCCGGGGAGGCTATGGCTACACCTTC.

This clone was found a few times. V usage is TRBV10-1 and J usage is TRBJ1-4, with a tentative D call TRBD1 (5 bases). CDR3 length equals 14 residues. V was pared by 3 bases and J by 6 bases, with 11 bases between. In germline, CDR1 is WNHNN, CDR2 SYGVQD (reference sequence). DNA for the CDR3: TGCGCCAGCAGTGACCAGTCGGGGCATGAAAAACTGTTTTTT. It specifies CASSDQSGHEKLFF.

Here the CDR3 DNA reads TGTGCCAGCAGCTTAAGTGCGGGTCTCGAGCAGTACTTC. It codes for CASSLSAGLEQYF. V is TRBV7-2 and J is TRBJ2-7, with D possibly being TRBD2 (5 bases). The CDR3 consists of 13 residues. CDR1 is SGHTA and CDR2 is FQGNSA in the germline V gene. V lost 2 bases to trimming and J lost 6 bases, with 11 bases between them. The full variable domain, in which reference TRBV7-2 and TRBJ2-7 provide the parts outside the CDR3, is GAGVSQSPSNKVTEKGKDVELRCDPISGHTALYWYRQSLGQGLEFLIYFQGNSAPDKSGLPSDRFSAERTGGSVSTLTIQRTQQEDSAVYLCASSLSAGLEQYFGPGTRLTVT.

The genes are TRBV18 and TRBJ1-2; D perhaps matches TRBD1 (5 bases). This CDR3 is built from 15 residues. Germline V gene sequence: CDR1 KGHSH, CDR2 LQKENI. With 4 bases removed from V and 0 bases from J, the gap between germline ends came to 12 bases. CDR3 coding DNA: TGTGCCAGCTCACGAGAACAGGTTGCTAACTATGGCTACACCTTC. It translates to CASSREQVANYGYTF.

V usage is TRBV10-3 and J usage is TRBJ2-2, with D uncertain. Germline values: CDR1 ENHRY, CDR2 SYGVKD. The CDR3 is made up of 15 amino acids. V was clipped by 7 bases and J by 0 bases, with 12 bases between them. CDR3 residues: CAIKRLLANTGELFF. The CDR3 DNA follows: TGTGCCATCAAGAGACTTCTCGCGAACACCGGGGAGCTGTTTTTT.

The chain carries TRBV19 and TRBJ2-1; the match to TRBD2 covers 10 bases. Germline V lookup: CDR1 LNHDA, CDR2 SQIVND (reference sequence). After removal of 6 bases from V and 0 bases from J, the junction contained 2 bases not matched to a gene. This CDR3 is 15 amino acids long. The CDR3 DNA is TGTGCCAGTAGGCAGCGGGGGGGCTCCTACAATGAGCAGTTCTTC. Protein sequence: CASRQRGGSYNEQFF.

The chain carries TRBV21-1 and TRBJ1-5; TRBD1 is the table's D call, not checked against the DNA. TRBV21-1 is a pseudogene. The length of the CDR3 is 16 residues. The CDR3 region is CASSKVPDRSNQPQHF. CDR3 DNA sequence: TGTGCCAGCAGCAAAGTCCCCGACAGGAGTAATCAGCCCCAGCATTTT.

V gene TRBV28 combines with J gene TRBJ2-7; tentative D call: TRBD2 (6 bases). Between the trimmed V and J ends, which lost 5 bases and 4 bases, there was a span of 18 bases. CDR1 and CDR2 (germline): MDHEN, SYDVKM. This CDR3 contains 15 residues. The CDR3 reads CASSPPSGPLYEQYF. The CDR3 bases are TGTGCCAGCAGTCCACCAAGCGGGCCCTTATACGAGCAGTACTTC.

The chain links TRBV28 to TRBJ2-4; TRBD1 aligns across 8 bases. Trimming took 5 bases from V and 8 from J; bases not matched to a gene: 5. Germline V lookup: CDR1 MDHEN, CDR2 SYDVKM. The CDR3 runs to 13 residues. In DNA, the CDR3 is TGTGCCAGCAGTCCAGGACAGGGTTACATTCAGTACTTC. This translates into CASSPGQGYIQYF.

The V call is TRBV9, the J call TRBJ1-2, with 8 nucleotides matching TRBD1. Germline V lookup: CDR1 SGDLS, CDR2 YYNGEE. Losses at the gene ends were 3 bases for V and 9 bases for J; bases not matched to a gene: 4. The CDR3 is 12 amino acids. CDR3 nucleotides: TGTGCCAGCAGCGCTCAGGGGGCCAGCTACACCTTC. Its translation: CASSAQGASYTF.

This clone was counted once. V gene TRBV5-5 combines with J gene TRBJ2-3; TRBD1 might be the D (6 bases). The CDR3 is 16 amino acids. Germline assignment: CDR1 SGHKS and CDR2 YYEKEE (reference sequence). V dropped 1 base and J dropped 0 bases, with 12 bases sitting between them. The chain's CDR3 is CASSLLVGASTDTQYF. The CDR3 nucleotides read TGTGCCAGCAGCTTGTTGGTGGGGGCGAGCACAGATACGCAGTATTTT.

The rearrangement uses TRBV11-2 and TRBJ1-3, with 9 bases that match TRBD1. The CDR3 spans 16 residues. The V gene's germline CDR1 is SGHAT and CDR2 FQNNGV. Trimming removed 5 bases from V and 3 bases from J; junction bases left unmatched: 8. CDR3: CASSGYRGPSGNTIYF. The CDR3 coding sequence is TGTGCCAGCAGCGGCTACAGGGGGCCGAGTGGAAACACCATATATTTT.

The chain links TRBV7-9 to TRBJ2-5; D is unclear. Per the germline V gene, CDR1 is SEHNR and CDR2 is FQNEAQ (reference sequence). This CDR3 comprises 14 residues. V lost 6 bases and J lost 1, with 12 bases in between. The CDR3 nucleotides read TGTGCCAGCAGTCAGACTGATATCCAAGAGACCCAGTACTTC. Translated, it gives CASSQTDIQETQYF. Drawing the rest from reference TRBV7-9 and TRBJ2-5, the complete variable domain is DTGVSQNPRHKITKRGQNVTFRCDPISEHNRLYWYRQTLGQGPEFLTYFQNEAQLEKSRLLSDRFSAERPKGSFSTLEIQRTEQGDSAMYLCASSQTDIQETQYFGPGTRLLVL.

The genes are TRBV18 and TRBJ1-2; D is unclear. V was clipped by 3 bases and J by 2 bases, with 1 base between them. CDR3 length equals 11 residues. The germline CDR1 and CDR2 sequences are KGHSH and LQKENI. CDR3 in DNA: TGTGCCAGCTCACCGAACTATGGCTACACCTTC. This translates into CASSPNYGYTF.

This chain connects TRBV6-4 to TRBJ1-1; D is uncertain. Trimming removed 5 bases from V and 0 bases from J, with 7 bases in between. Germline V gives CDR1 MRHNA, CDR2 SNTAGT. This CDR3 has 13 amino acids. In DNA, the CDR3 is TGTGCCAGCAGTCAGCTCGTGAACACTGAAGCTTTCTTT. Its protein is CASSQLVNTEAFF.

The V and J genes are TRBV4-1 and TRBJ2-3; TRBD2 matches at 8 bases. Losses at the gene ends were 11 bases for V and 2 bases for J; bases not matched to a gene: 15. The CDR3 loop spans 16 amino acids. CDR1 and CDR2 from the germline V gene are MGHRA and YSYEKL. Here the CDR3 reads CARPGGGQMNTDTQYF. DNA of the CDR3: TGCGCCCGGCCCGGGGGGGGGCAGATGAACACAGATACGCAGTATTTT.

This clone was observed a single time. This sequence joins TRBV6-5 and TRBJ2-1; 7 nucleotides match TRBD1. This CDR3 is built from 15 residues. Germline CDR1 and CDR2: MNHEY and SVGAGI. V gave up 2 bases and J gave up 5 bases; unmatched junction bases: 6. CDR3 DNA: TGTGCCAGCAGTTACGACAGGGACCTAGACAATGAGCAGTTCTTC. This gives the protein CASSYDRDLDNEQFF.